This T cell receptor beta chain stems from a study of T-cell memory formation after mild COVID-19. This clonotype was detected only a few times. Its matching antigen is unknown. 5'RACE, which relied on constant-segment primers, yielded TCR alpha and TCR beta cDNA libraries carrying sample barcodes and UMIs. TCRdb independently ran MiXCR on the 5' RACE reads; one entry per CDR3 protein. The table shows over 450,000 distinct CDR3 sequences, with about 20% occurring only once. Germline CDR1 and CDR2: SEHNR and FQNEAQ (reference sequence). V lost 5 bases and J lost 0, with 20 bases in between. CDR3 size: 17 residues. Study-level results: SARS-CoV-2 specificity of second-wave clones peaking day 37 was unconfirmed. A subset of responding clones appeared in pre-infection memory, suggesting cross-reactive memory joined.

The rearrangement uses TRBV7-9 and TRBJ2-7; D is perhaps TRBD2 (6 bases). The sample consisted of PBMCs or a T cell subset sorted from them (not recorded which). This clonotype originated in an adult woman who had mild COVID-19 (a few samples of this study predate the infection). Cell type and time point are not known. CDR3 nucleotides: TGTGCCAGCAGCCTATCATCCGGAGGGCTAGCCTCCTACGAGCAGTACTTC. Its protein is CASSLSSGGLASYEQYF.